This passage covers 17 T cell receptor beta chains from one sample sequenced in a study of blood T cell repertoires in COVID-19. The table came from immunoSEQ multiplex PCR; TCRdb's copy has only in-frame clones and leaves some out. The sample includes more than 30,000 clones, 94% of them seen just once. Sequences were obtained from peripheral blood. These receptors originate from a human donor with active COVID-19. The donor label of this sample is uncertain.

The chain recombines TRBV9 with TRBJ2-7; 7 bases match TRBD1. This CDR3 has 15 amino acids. Unmatched junction bases numbered 10, after V lost 0 bases and J lost 7 bases. In germline, CDR1 is SGDLS, CDR2 YYNGEE. The CDR3 spells CASSVDRGPTGEQYF. As DNA, the CDR3 is TGTGCCAGCAGCGTAGACAGGGGACCTACCGGAGAGCAGTACTTC.

In this sample, this clone turned up once. CDR3 protein: CATSYRTNTEAFF. The CDR3 DNA reads as TGTGCCACCTCGTACAGGACGAACACTGAAGCTTTCTTT. The chain is built from TRBV6-5 and TRBJ1-1, with D tentatively TRBD1 (5 bases). Between the trimmed V and J ends, which lost 10 bases and 1 base, there was a span of 13 bases. The CDR3 extends over 13 amino acids. CDR1 is MNHEY, CDR2 SVGAGI, per germline.

The chain has TRBV5-5 and TRBJ1-2; D might be TRBD1 (6 bases). CDR3 length: 14 residues. V was cut by 4 bases and J by 7 bases, with 17 bases left in between. CDR1 is SGHKS, CDR2 YYEKEE, per germline (reference sequence). The CDR3 protein is CASSHRDILPGYTF. CDR3 bases: TGTGCCAGCAGCCACCGGGACATCCTCCCTGGCTACACCTTC.

CDR3 amino acids: CASSPQGGGRQFF. CDR3 sequence (DNA): TGTGCCAGCAGCCCCCAGGGAGGGGGGCGGCAGTTCTTC. The chain couples TRBV7-2 to TRBJ2-1; D is possibly TRBD2 (7 bases). CDR3 length: 13 amino acids. The germline V and J ends were trimmed by 5 bases and 12 bases, with 17 bases remaining between them. Germline V gene data show CDR1 as SGHTA and CDR2 as FQGNSA.

The chain combines TRBV9 with TRBJ1-6; D not resolved. The CDR3 totals 15 residues. Between the trimmed V and J ends, which lost 0 bases and 10 bases, there was a span of 14 bases. CDR1 is SGDLS, CDR2 YYNGEE, per germline. CDR3 DNA: TGTGCCAGCAGCGTAGTTGCGGGTACGTACTCACCCCTCCACTTT. Protein sequence: CASSVVAGTYSPLHF.

The chain carries TRBV29-1 and TRBJ1-4; possible D gene TRBD1, 5 bases. The CDR3 is 13 amino acids. The germline V gene encodes CDR1 SQVTM and CDR2 ANQGSEA. V was cut by 3 bases and J by 7 bases, with 12 bases left in between. CDR3 sequence reads: CSVDLGDGEKLFF. The CDR3 nucleotides read TGCAGCGTTGATTTAGGGGATGGTGAAAAACTGTTTTTT.

This chain links TRBV4-1 with TRBJ1-2, with TRBD1 matching 8 bases. Trimming cost V 0 bases and J 3 bases; bases outside gene matches: 15. Per the germline V gene, CDR1 is MGHRA and CDR2 is YSYEKL. The CDR3 spans 19 residues. The CDR3 DNA follows: TGCGCCAGCAGCCAAGATGTACGACAGGGGAACCTGAGACACTATGGCTACACCTTC. Amino acid sequence: CASSQDVRQGNLRHYGYTF.

The rearrangement uses TRBV2 and TRBJ1-2, with 7 positions matching TRBD1. J gave up 5 bases and V 6 bases, and 6 bases lay outside the gene matches. Germline V CDR1 and CDR2: SNHLY, FYNNEI. This CDR3 region has 13 residues. The DNA of the CDR3 is TGTGCCAGCAGGGGGGACAGTCTATATGGCTACACCTTC. Amino acids: CASRGDSLYGYTF.

The rearrangement joins TRBV2 to TRBJ2-1, with no clear D. The CDR3 contains 12 residues. The V gene's germline CDR1 is SNHLY and CDR2 FYNNEI. The V end lost 7 bases, the J end lost 5 bases, and 9 bases lay between the germline ends. The CDR3, as DNA: TGTGCCAGCACCTTAGAAAACAATGAGCAGTTCTTC. This gives the protein CASTLENNEQFF.

The chain links TRBV3-1 (or the pseudogene TRBV3-2) to TRBJ1-2, with D possibly TRBD1 on 5 matching bases. CDR1 and CDR2 from the germline V gene are LGHDT and YNNKEL (reference sequence). V was pared by 1 base and J by 9 bases, with 9 bases between. The CDR3 is 12 residues long. The CDR3 is CASSQGGRSYTF. The CDR3 region has the DNA TGTGCCAGCAGCCAAGGGGGCCGAAGCTACACCTTC.

The chain has TRBV2 and TRBJ2-7; 7 bases match TRBD1. With V trimmed by 8 bases and J by 3 bases, 7 bases remained unmatched. Germline loops: CDR1 SNHLY, CDR2 FYNNEI. This CDR3 contains 13 residues. In DNA, the CDR3 is TGTGCCAGCGCGGACAGGCATAACTACGAGCAGTACTTC. It translates to CASADRHNYEQYF. The whole variable domain, remainder taken from reference TRBV2 and TRBJ2-7, is EPEVTQTPSHQVTQMGQEVILRCVPISNHLYFYWYRQILGQKVEFLVSFYNNEISEKSEIFDDQFSVERPDGSNFTLKIRSTKLEDSAMYFCASADRHNYEQYFGPGTRLTVT.

This chain uses TRBV19 with TRBJ1-1; D call uncertain. This CDR3 spans 13 amino acids. In germline, CDR1 is LNHDA, CDR2 SQIVND (reference sequence). Trimming took off 2 bases at V and 5 bases at J, with 9 bases between the two ends. CDR3 DNA sequence: TGTGCCAGTAGTATATCTCTCCGGACTGAAGCTTTCTTT. Its protein product is CASSISLRTEAFF.

V usage is TRBV19 and J usage is TRBJ2-7, with D hard to call. Trimming stripped 5 bases from V and 4 bases from J, with 9 bases between. The germline CDR1 and CDR2 sequences are LNHDA and SQIVND (reference sequence). The CDR3 loop spans 12 amino acids. In DNA, the CDR3 is TGTGCCAGTAGTTTATCCGGGTACGAGCAGTACTTC. This sequence encodes CASSLSGYEQYF. Drawing the rest from reference TRBV19 and TRBJ2-7, the complete variable domain is DGGITQSPKYLFRKEGQNVTLSCEQNLNHDAMYWYRQDPGQGLRLIYYSQIVNDFQKGDIAEGYSVSREKKESFPLTVTSAQKNPTAFYLCASSLSGYEQYFGPGTRLTVT.

This chain connects TRBV10-3 to TRBJ2-1, with 9 bases matching TRBD2. V was pared by 4 bases and J by 10 bases, with 8 bases of the junction left unmatched. There are 14 residues in the CDR3. The germline gives CDR1 ENHRY, CDR2 SYGVKD. The CDR3 reads CAISGASGTGEQFF. The CDR3 coding sequence is TGTGCCATCAGTGGTGCTAGCGGGACGGGAGAGCAGTTCTTC.

The gene calls are TRBV7-7 and TRBJ2-5; D gene uncertain. The CDR3 consists of 14 residues. Trimming left V 2 bases short and J 4 bases short, with 11 bases between. The germline V gene has CDR1 SSHAT and CDR2 FNYEAQ (reference sequence). CDR3 protein: CASSLTDTSETQYF. CDR3 DNA sequence: TGTGCCAGCAGCTTAACCGACACTTCAGAGACCCAGTACTTC.

This clone appeared once. V and J are TRBV18 and TRBJ2-1, with 11 bases aligning to TRBD1. This CDR3 has 18 residues. The V and J ends lost 4 bases and 7 bases, in that order; junction bases with no gene match: 15. The V gene's germline CDR1 is KGHSH and CDR2 LQKENI. CDR3 sequence: CASSLISPGQGGENEQFF. The CDR3 nucleotides read TGTGCCAGCTCACTAATCTCTCCGGGACAGGGGGGGGAAAATGAGCAGTTCTTC.

The chain has TRBV6-6 and TRBJ2-7, with 10 bases lining up with TRBD1. Germline V CDR1 and CDR2: MNHNY, SVGAGI (reference sequence). There are 15 residues in the CDR3. Trimming took 2 bases from V and 3 from J; bases not matched to a gene: 4. The CDR3 reads CASSYTGQGGYEQYF. As DNA, the CDR3 is TGTGCCAGCAGTTACACCGGACAGGGGGGCTACGAGCAGTACTTC.